Below, one T cell receptor beta chain is given with its context. The data stem from a study of blood T cells in healthy people across ages. Germline V gene data show CDR1 as SQVTM and CDR2 as ANQGSEA. Trimming shortened V by 7 bases and J by 0 bases, and 10 bases separated the two germline ends. The CDR3 contains 13 residues. Alongside a J-beta primer mix, a sample-barcoded 5' primer served in a second PCR lasting roughly 6 to 11 cycles. TCRdb reanalysed the 5' RACE reads using MiXCR and keeps one entry per CDR3 protein. The sample carries 650,000 to 1,000,000 distinct CDR3 sequences, more than 35% recorded once.

The sequence came from an elderly man in good health. The chain carries TRBV29-1 and TRBJ2-4, with no clear D. What was sequenced was blood. The CDR3 DNA reads TGCAGCGGGCAAGCGATAGCCAAAAACATTCAGTACTTC. Encoded protein: CSGQAIAKNIQYF.